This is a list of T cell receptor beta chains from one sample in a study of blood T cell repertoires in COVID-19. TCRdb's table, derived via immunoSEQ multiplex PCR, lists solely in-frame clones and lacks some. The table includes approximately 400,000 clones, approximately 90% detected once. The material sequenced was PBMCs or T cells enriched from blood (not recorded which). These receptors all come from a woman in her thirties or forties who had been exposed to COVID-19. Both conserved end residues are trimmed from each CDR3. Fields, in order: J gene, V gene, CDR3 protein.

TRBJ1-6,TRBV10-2,ASLTGQTSTLH
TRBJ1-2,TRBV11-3,ASSPDSNYGYT
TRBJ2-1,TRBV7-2,ASSTDRGRNNEQF
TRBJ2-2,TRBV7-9,ASSRLAPGTGELF
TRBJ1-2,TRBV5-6,ASSFGRDGGYT
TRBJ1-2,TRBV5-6,ASSLDRVYGYT
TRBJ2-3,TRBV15,ATSRDGERTDTQY
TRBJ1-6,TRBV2,ASSRDSGSYNSPLH
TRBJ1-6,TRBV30,AWSGQGSYNSPLH
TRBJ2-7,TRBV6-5,ASSTSGTGGGEQY
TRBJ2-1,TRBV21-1,ASSNRVLSLANEQF
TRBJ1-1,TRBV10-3,AISETTGKA
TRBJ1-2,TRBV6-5,ASSLSSVNWGYT
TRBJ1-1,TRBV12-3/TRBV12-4,ASRPQGGTEAF
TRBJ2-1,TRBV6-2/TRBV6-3,ASSRKGSSYNEQF
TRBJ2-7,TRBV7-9,ASSFSGTYEQY
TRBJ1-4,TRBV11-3,ASSLDGGGSEKLF
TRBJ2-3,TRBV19,ASSSSGGINTQY
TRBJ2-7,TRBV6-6,ASSPRDNKEQY
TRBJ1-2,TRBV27,ASTYQAGIEQGGYT
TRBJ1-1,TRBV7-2,ASSFLFDTEAF
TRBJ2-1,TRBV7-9,ASSLGRTSGEHNEQF
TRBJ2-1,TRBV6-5,ASSSYSGSYNEQF
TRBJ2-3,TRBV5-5,ASSTRTSGGASTDTQY
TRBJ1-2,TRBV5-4,ASRLDRGPSGYT
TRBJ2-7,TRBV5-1,ASSLGQASYEQY
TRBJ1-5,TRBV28,ASTQMNQPQH
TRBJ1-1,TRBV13,ASSLRGRTEAF
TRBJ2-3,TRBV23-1,ASSPPQALPQGDTQY
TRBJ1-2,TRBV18,ASSLKPGPTEGIWWGYT
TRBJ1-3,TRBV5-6,ASSLFSVISSGNTIY